This T cell receptor beta chain was sequenced during a study of identical twins. General observations from the study: Twin sharing of out-of-frame TCR alpha was underestimated by models in monozygotic pairs. Fewer insertions marked abundant cord blood beta clonotypes; young adult naive trended weakly, memory not at all.

This clonotype has only a few counts. The antigen remains undetermined. A single record per CDR3 protein comes from TCRdb applying MiXCR to the 5' RACE reads. The table has about 690,000 distinct CDR3 sequences, around 6% seen once; the top ten hold 1.5% to 2%. The V end lost 7 bases, the J end lost 5 bases, and 9 bases lay between the germline ends. Germline V gives CDR1 MNHEY, CDR2 SVGEGT. The CDR3 is made up of 11 amino acids. The rearrangement joins TRBV6-2 or TRBV6-3 to TRBJ2-7; no clear D. This sequence originates from a man between 18 and 35 years old in good health. The sequencing input was naive T cells sorted from blood. CDR3: CASTDSHEQYF. The CDR3 DNA reads TGTGCCAGCACTGATTCCCACGAGCAGTACTTC.